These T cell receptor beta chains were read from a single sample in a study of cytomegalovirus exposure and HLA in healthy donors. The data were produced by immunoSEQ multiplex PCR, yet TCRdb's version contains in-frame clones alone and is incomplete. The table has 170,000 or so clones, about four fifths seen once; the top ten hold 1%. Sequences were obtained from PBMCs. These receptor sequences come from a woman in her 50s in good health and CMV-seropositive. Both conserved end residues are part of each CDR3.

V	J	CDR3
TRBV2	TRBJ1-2	CASSVRETGYGYTF
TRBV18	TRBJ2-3	CASSPSTPTSGSTDTQYF
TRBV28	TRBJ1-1	CASSPPVGLRTEAFF
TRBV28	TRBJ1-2	CASSPGGAVLGYGYTF
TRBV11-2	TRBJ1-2	CASSFRTGKIDTF
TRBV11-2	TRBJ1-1	CASSLTMSTEAFF
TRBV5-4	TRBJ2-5	CASSLVGTGGETQYF
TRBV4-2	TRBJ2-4	CASSHALAGEGKNIQYF
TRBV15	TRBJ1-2	CATSRDQQGYTF
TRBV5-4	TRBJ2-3	CASSLGGLATDTQYF
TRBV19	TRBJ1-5	CASKATATYSNQPQHF
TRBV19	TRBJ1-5	CASSGIANQPQHF
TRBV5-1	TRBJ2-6	CASSLTGTGILSGANVLTF
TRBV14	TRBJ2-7	CASSQVPGGFYEQYF
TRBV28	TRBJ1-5	CASRRQDMAPQHF
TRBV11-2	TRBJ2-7	CASRLDPNSYEQYF
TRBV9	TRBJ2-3	CASSSGTSGSTDTQYF
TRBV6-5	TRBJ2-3	CASRDRGGVTDTQYF
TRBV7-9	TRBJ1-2	CASSYRQENGYTF
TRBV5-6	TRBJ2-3	CASSPYVRVSTDTQYF
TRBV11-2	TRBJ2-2	CASGPGPGLAGSGELFF
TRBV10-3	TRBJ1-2	CAISGTGSDYGYTF
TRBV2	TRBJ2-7	CASSPTLVYEQYF
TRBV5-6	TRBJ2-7	CASSFGTVDEQYF
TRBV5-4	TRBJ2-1	CASSPRGGSYNEQFF
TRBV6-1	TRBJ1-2	CASRIQGGYGYTF
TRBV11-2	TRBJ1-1	CASSLDSSSTEAFF
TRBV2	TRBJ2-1	CASSELAGNEQFF
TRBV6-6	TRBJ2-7	CASSYSAVGSGYEQYF
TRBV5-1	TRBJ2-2	CASSLNTGELFF
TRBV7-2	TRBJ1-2	CASSYGTTEGYTF
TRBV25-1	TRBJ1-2	CASAPMDRRGYTF
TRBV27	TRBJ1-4	CASSLRLPQGSTNEKLFF
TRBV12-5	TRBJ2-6	CASGRKQGLVSGANVLTF
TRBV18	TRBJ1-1	CASSPPRQGRTTEAFF
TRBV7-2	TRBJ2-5	CASSLQGQGLRETQYF
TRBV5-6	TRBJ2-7	CASSRGIAYEQYF
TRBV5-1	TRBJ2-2	CASSSPSGDTGELFF
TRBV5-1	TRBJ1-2	CASSFGTTYGYTF
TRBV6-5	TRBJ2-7	CAGRFRDRYSYEQYF
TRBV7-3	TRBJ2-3	CASSLNMRDTQYF
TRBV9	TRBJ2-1	CASSVGGLAGGMDEQFF
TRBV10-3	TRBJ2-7	CAIRIPGQGYEQYF
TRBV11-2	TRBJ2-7	CASSPFGTGSSEQYF
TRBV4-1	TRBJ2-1	CASSTPGQGVDEQFF
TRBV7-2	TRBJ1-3	CASSSLAGNTIYF
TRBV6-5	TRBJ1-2	CASSPGLKLPYGYTF
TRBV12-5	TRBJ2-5	CASGLAGQKTQYF